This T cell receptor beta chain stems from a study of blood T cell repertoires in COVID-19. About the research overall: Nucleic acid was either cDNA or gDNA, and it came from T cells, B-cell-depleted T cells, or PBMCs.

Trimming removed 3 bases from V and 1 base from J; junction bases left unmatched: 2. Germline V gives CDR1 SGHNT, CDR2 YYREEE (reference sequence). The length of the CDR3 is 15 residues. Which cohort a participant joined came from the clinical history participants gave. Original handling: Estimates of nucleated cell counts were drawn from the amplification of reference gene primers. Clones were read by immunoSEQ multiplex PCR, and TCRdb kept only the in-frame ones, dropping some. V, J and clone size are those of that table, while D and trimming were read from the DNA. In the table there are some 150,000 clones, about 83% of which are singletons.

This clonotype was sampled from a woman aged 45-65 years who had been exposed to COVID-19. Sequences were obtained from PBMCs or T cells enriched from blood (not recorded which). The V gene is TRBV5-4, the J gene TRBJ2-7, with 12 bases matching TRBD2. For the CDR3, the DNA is TGTGCCAGCAGCTCAGGACTAGCGGGGTCCTACGAGCAGTACTTC. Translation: CASSSGLAGSYEQYF.